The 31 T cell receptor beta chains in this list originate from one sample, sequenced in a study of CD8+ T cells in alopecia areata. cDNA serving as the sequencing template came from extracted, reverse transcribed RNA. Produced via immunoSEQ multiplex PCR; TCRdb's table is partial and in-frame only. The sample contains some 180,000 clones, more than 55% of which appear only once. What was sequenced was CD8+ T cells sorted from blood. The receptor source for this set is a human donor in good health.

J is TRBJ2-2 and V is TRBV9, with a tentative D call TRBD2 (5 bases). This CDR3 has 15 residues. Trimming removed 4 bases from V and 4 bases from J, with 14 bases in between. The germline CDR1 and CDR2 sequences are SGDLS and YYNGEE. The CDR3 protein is CASSLPAAGTGELFF. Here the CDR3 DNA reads TGTGCCAGCAGCCTCCCGGCCGCGGGCACCGGGGAGCTGTTTTTT.

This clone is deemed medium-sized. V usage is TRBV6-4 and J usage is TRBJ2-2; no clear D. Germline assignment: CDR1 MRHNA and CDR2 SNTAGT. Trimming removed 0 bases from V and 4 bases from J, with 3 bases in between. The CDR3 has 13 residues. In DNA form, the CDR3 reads TGTGCCAGCAGTGACTCTAGCACCGGGGAGCTGTTTTTT. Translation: CASSDSSTGELFF.

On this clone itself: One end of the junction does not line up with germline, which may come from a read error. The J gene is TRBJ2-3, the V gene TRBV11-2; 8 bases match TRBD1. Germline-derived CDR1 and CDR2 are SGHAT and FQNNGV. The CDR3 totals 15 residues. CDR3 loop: CASSLDRGPVDTQYF. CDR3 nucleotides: TGTGCCAGCAGCCTAGACAGGGGACCTGTGGATACGCAGTATTTT. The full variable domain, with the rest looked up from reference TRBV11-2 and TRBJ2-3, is EAGVAQSPRYKIIEKRQSVAFWCNPISGHATLYWYQQILGQGPKLLIQFQNNGVVDDSQLPKDRFSAERLKGVDSTLKIQPAKLEDSAVYLCASSLDRGPVDTQYFGPGTRLTVL.

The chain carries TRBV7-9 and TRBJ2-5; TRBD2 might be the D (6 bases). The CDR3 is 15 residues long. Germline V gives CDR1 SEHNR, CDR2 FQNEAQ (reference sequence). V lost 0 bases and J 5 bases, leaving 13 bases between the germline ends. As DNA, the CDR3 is TGTGCCAGCAGCTTAGCAGGAGGGGACGGGGAGACCCAGTACTTC. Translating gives CASSLAGGDGETQYF.

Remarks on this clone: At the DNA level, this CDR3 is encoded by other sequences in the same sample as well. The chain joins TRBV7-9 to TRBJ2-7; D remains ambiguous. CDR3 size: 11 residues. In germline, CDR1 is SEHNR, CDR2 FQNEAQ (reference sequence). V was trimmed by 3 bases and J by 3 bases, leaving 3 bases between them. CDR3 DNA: TGTGCCAGCAGCTTGAACTACGAGCAGTACTTC. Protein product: CASSLNYEQYF.

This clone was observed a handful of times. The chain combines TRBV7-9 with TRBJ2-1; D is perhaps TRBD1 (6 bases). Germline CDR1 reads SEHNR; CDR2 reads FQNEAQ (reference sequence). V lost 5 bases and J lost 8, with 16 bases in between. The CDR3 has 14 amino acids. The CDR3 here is CASSLPGQIHEQFF. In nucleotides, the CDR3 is TGTGCCAGCAGCCTTCCCGGACAGATCCATGAGCAGTTCTTC.

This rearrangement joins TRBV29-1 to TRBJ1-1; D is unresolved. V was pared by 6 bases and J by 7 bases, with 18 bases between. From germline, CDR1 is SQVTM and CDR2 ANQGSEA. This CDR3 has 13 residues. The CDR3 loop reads CSVLGGRRNEAFF. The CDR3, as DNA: TGCAGCGTCCTGGGAGGACGCAGAAATGAAGCTTTCTTT.

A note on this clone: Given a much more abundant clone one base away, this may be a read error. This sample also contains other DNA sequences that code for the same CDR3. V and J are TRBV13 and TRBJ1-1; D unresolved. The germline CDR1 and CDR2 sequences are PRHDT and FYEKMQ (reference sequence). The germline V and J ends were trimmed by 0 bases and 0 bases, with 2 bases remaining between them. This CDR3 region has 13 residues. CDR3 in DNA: TGTGCCAGCAGCTTAGGAGTGAACACTGAAGCTTTCTTT. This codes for CASSLGVNTEAFF.

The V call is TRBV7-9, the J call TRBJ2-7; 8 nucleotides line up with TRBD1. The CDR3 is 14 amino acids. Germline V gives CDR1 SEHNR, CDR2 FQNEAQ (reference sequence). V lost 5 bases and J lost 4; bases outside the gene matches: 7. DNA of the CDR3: TGTGCCAGCAGCGGGGGACAGGAAGGTTACGAGCAGTACTTC. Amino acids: CASSGGQEGYEQYF.

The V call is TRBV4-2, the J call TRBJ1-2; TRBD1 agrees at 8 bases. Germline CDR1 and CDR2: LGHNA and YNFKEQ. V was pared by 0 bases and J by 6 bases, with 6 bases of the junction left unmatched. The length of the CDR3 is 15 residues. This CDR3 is CASSQDRQGADGYTF. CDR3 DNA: TGTGCCAGCAGCCAAGATCGGCAGGGGGCTGATGGCTACACCTTC.

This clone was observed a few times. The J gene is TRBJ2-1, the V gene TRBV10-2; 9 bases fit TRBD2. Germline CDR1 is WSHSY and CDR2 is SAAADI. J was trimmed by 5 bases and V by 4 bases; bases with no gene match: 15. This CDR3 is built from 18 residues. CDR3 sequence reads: CASSVTGGGLAGNNEQFF. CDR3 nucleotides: TGCGCCAGCAGTGTAACCGGGGGTGGGCTAGCGGGGAACAATGAGCAGTTCTTC.

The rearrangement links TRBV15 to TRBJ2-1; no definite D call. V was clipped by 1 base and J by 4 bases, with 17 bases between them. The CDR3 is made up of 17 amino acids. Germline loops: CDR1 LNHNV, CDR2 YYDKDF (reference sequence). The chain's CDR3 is CATSRVGGPTRYNEQFF. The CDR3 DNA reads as TGTGCCACCAGCAGAGTCGGTGGGCCGACTCGTTACAATGAGCAGTTCTTC.

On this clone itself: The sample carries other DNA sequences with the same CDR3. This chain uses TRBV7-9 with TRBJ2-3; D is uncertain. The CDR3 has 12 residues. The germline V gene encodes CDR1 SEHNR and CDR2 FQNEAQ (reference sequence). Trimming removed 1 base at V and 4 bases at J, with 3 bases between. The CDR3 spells CASSLGADTQYF. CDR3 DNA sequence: TGTGCCAGCAGCTTAGGGGCAGATACGCAGTATTTT.

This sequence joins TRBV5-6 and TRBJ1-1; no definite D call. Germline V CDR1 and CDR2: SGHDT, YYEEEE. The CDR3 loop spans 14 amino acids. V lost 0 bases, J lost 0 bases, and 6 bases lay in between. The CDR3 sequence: CASSLDGLNTEAFF. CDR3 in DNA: TGTGCCAGCAGCTTGGACGGATTGAACACTGAAGCTTTCTTT.

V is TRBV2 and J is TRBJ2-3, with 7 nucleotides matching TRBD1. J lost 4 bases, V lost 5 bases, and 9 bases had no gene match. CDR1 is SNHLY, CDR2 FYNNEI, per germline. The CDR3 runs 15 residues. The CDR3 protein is CASSPDRSPADTQYF. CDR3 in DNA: TGTGCCAGCAGTCCGGACAGGTCCCCAGCAGATACGCAGTATTTT.

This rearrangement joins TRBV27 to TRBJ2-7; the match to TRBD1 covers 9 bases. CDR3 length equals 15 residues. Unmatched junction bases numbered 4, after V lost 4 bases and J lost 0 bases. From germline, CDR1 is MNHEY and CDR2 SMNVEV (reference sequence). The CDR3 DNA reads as TGTGCCAGCAGTTCGCTACAGGGGGCCTCCTACGAGCAGTACTTC. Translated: CASSSLQGASYEQYF.

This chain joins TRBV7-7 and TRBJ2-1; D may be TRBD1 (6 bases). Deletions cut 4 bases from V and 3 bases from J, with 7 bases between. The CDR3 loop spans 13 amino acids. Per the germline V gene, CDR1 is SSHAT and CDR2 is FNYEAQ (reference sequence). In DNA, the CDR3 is TGTGCCAGCAGCTGGGGGCTCTACAATGAGCAGTTCTTC. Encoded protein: CASSWGLYNEQFF.

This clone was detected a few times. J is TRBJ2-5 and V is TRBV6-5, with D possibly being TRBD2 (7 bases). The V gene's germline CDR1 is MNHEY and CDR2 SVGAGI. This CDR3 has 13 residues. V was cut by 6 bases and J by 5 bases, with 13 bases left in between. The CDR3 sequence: CASRRGGRETQYF. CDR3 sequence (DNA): TGTGCCAGCAGGAGGGGGGGACGCGAGACCCAGTACTTC.

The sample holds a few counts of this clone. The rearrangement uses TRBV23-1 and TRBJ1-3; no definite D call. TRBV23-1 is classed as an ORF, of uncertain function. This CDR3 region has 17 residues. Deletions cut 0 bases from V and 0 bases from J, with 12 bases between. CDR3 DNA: TGCGCCAGCAGTCAATCGGGCGGCCGAAGCTCTGGAAACACCATATATTTT. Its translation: CASSQSGGRSSGNTIYF.

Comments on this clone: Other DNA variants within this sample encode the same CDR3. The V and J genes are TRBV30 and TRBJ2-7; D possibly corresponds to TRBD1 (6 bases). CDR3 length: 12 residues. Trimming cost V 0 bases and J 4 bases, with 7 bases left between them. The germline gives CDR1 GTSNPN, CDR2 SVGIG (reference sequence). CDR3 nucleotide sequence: TGTGCCTGGAGTGTACAGGGATACGAGCAGTACTTC. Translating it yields CAWSVQGYEQYF.

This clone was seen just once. The CDR3 spells CASSQVQGDTQYF. CDR3 nucleotides: TGCGCCAGCAGCCAAGTTCAGGGGGATACGCAGTATTTT. The gene calls are TRBV4-1 and TRBJ2-3; D is possibly TRBD1 (6 bases). The CDR3 has 13 residues. Germline V lookup: CDR1 MGHRA, CDR2 YSYEKL. V dropped 1 base and J dropped 6 bases, with 8 bases sitting between them.

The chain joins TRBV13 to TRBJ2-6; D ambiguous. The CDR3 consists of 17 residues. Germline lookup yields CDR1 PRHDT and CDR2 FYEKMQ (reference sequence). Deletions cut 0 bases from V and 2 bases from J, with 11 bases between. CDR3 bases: TGTGCCAGCAGCTTAGGGCCAGGCTTAACTGGGGCCAACGTCCTGACTTTC. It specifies CASSLGPGLTGANVLTF. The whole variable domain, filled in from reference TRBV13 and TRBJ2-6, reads AAGVIQSPRHLIKEKRETATLKCYPIPRHDTVYWYQQGPGQDPQFLISFYEKMQSDKGSIPDRFSAQQFSDYHSELNMSSLELGDSALYFCASSLGPGLTGANVLTFGAGSRLTVL.

CDR3 nucleotide sequence: TGTGCCAGCAGTTTAGGTTCGGATACGCAGTATTTT. Protein: CASSLGSDTQYF. The chain has TRBV28 and TRBJ2-3; D remains unclear. The CDR3 has 12 amino acids. V was shortened by 2 bases and J by 6 bases, with 6 bases between the two germline ends. Germline V lookup: CDR1 MDHEN, CDR2 SYDVKM. Full variable domain (remainder filled in from reference TRBV28 and TRBJ2-3): DVKVTQSSRYLVKRTGEKVFLECVQDMDHENMFWYRQDPGLGLRLIYFSYDVKMKEKGDIPEGYSVSREKKERFSLILESASTNQTSMYLCASSLGSDTQYFGPGTRLTVL.

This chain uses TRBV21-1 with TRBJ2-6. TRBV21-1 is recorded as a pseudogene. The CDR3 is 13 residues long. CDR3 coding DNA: TGTGCCAGCATTGTCTCTGGGGCCAACGTCCTGACTTTC. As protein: CASIVSGANVLTF.

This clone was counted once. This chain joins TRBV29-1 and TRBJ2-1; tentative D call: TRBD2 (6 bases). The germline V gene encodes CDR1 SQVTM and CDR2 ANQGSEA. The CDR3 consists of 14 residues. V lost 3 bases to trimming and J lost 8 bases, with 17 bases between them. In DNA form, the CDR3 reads TGCAGCGTTGACACCTCGAGACTAGACTATGAGCAGTTCTTC. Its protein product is CSVDTSRLDYEQFF.

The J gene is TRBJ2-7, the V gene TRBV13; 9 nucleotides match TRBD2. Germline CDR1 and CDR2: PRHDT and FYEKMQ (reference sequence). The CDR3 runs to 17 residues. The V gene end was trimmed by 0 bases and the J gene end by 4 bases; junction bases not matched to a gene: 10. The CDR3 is CASSLGRQRGALYEQYF. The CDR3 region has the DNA TGTGCCAGCAGCTTAGGAAGGCAGCGGGGGGCCCTTTACGAGCAGTACTTC.

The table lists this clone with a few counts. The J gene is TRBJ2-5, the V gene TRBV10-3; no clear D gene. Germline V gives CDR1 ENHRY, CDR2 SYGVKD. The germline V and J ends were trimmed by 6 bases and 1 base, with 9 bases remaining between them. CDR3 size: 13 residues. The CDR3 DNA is TGTGCCATCAGAGACGGATCCCAAGAGACCCAGTACTTC. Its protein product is CAIRDGSQETQYF.

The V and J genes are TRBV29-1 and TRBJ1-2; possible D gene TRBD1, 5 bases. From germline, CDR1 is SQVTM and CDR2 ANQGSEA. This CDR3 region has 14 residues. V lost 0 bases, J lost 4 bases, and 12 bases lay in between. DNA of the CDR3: TGCAGCGTTGAAGACGATGAGACAGCCTATGGCTACACCTTC. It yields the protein CSVEDDETAYGYTF. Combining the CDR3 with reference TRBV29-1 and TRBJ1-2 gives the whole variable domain SAVISQKPSRDICQRGTSLTIQCQVDSQVTMMFWYRQQPGQSLTLIATANQGSEATYESGFVIDKFPISRPNLTFSTLTVSNMSPEDSSIYLCSVEDDETAYGYTFGSGTRLTVV.

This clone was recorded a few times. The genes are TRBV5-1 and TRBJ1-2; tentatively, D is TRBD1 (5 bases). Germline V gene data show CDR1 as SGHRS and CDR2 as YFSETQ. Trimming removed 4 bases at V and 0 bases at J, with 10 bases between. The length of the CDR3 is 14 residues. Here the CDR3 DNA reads TGCGCCAGCAGCGACAGCTCTACTAACTATGGCTACACCTTC. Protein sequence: CASSDSSTNYGYTF.

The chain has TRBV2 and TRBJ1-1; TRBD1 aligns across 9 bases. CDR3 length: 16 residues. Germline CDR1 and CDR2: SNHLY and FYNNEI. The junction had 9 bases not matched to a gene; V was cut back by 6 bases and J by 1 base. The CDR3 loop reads CASRETWDRANTEAFF. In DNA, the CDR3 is TGTGCCAGCAGAGAAACTTGGGACAGGGCGAACACTGAAGCTTTCTTT.

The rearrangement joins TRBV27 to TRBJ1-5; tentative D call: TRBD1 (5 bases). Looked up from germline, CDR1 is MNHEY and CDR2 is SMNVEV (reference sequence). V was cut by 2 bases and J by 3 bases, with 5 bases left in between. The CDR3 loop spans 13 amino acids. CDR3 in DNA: TGTGCCAGCAGTTTAGGGACCAATCAGCCCCAGCATTTT. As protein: CASSLGTNQPQHF.